The clone carrying this TCR beta chain was counted only a few times. This sample stems from a study of T cells after yellow fever vaccination. UMIs were added to TCR cDNA along with a universal primer site when it was made by 5'RACE template switching. Each CDR3 protein is one row after TCRdb ran MiXCR on the 5' RACE reads. The repertoire includes 150,000 to 200,000 distinct CDR3 sequences, approximately 10% of them detected once, and 35% to 40% sits in the top ten. The CDR3 loop spans 15 amino acids. Germline V gene sequence: CDR1 MGHDK, CDR2 SYGVNS. V lost 0 bases, J lost 1 base, and 6 bases lay in between.

The TCR sequence derives from a man aged 18 to 35 who received the YFV17D yellow fever vaccine. This sequence joins TRBV25-1 and TRBJ2-2; no clear D. The sequencing here drew on CD8+ T cells sorted from PBMCs, taken 15 days after the yellow fever booster vaccination. Here the CDR3 DNA reads TGTGCCAGCAGTGAATATAACTGGAACACCGGGGAGCTGTTTTTT. As protein: CASSEYNWNTGELFF.